This TCR beta chain was profiled in a study of Ad26.COV2.S vaccination and SARS-CoV-2 variants. Study-level information: The Ad26.COV2.S arm of the COV1001 trial was where the donor was placed. Study-wide points: The authors reported substantial breadth in spike-specific CD8+ and CD4+ T cell responses after vaccination.

Clones were sequenced by immunoSEQ multiplex PCR, and TCRdb holds only the in-frame ones, with some missing. This table holds more than 400,000 clones, roughly 90% found once. Germline CDR1 LGHNA, CDR2 YSLEER. The CDR3 runs to 15 residues. V was trimmed by 0 bases and J by 3 bases, leaving 9 bases between them. On this clone itself: Antigen specificity is unknown.

Sample treatment: 15 to 20 received Ad26.COV2.S at low or high dose, single or two shots; 5 received placebo; per-sample allocation not given. Day 63 after the first vaccine or placebo injection was the time point for sampling. The V call is TRBV4-3, the J call TRBJ2-1; no clear D gene. The receptor's source is a person between 18 and 59 years old who received the Ad26.COV2.S COVID-19 vaccine or a placebo. This sample comprised peripheral blood, obtained in a trial of Ad26.COV2.S vaccine versus placebo. This chain's CDR3 is CASSQDNDNYNEQFF. CDR3 bases: TGCGCCAGCAGCCAAGATAATGACAACTACAATGAGCAGTTCTTC.